This record covers a single T cell receptor (beta chain). The CDR3 covers 13 residues. Germline CDR1 is GTSNPN and CDR2 is SVGIG (reference sequence). Trimming left V 0 bases short and J 4 bases short, with 8 bases between. This entry belongs to a study of shared clonotypes between healthy human individuals. As originally analysed: Filtering differed, since immunoSEQ gave only junction sequences and no quality scores. The method was immunoSEQ multiplex PCR; TCRdb's version includes in-frame clones alone and lacks a portion of them. V and J calls and clone size come straight from that table; D and trimming were deduced from the DNA. The sample has under 2,500,000 clones, roughly 95% seen once. Healthy HIV-negative adults without recent acute infections or vaccinations served as donors.

Specimen: naive CD4+ T cells sorted from blood. The subset denotes: CD45RA+ positively selected. The TCR sequence derives from a young man in good health. V and J are TRBV30 and TRBJ2-3; D call uncertain. CDR3 DNA sequence: TGTGCCTGGAGTGTAAGTGGGGCAGATACGCAGTATTTT. As protein: CAWSVSGADTQYF.